This T cell receptor beta chain was recovered during a study of vaccination and CD4 T cells after COVID-19. Study-wide background: SARS-CoV-2 positivity in convalescent patients was established by nasal swab PCR; under ten had mild and one severe disease.

Germline V gives CDR1 MNHEY, CDR2 SMNVEV (reference sequence). This CDR3 has 14 amino acids. The V end was cut by 1 base, the J end by 5 bases, with 11 bases between. Cultured CD4+ T-cell DNA underwent Oncomine TCR Beta short-read sequencing. MiXCR was run by TCRdb on the PCR reads, yielding one entry per CDR3 protein. There are around 9,100 distinct CDR3 sequences in the sample; roughly three fifths occur only once, and 9.5% to 15% lies in the top ten. Treatment indicated: approximately nine-day PBMC culture with coronavirus spike peptide pools or control peptides (ViraFEST assay). This clonotype is categorized as large (0.1 to 1%). Its matching antigen is unknown.

The rearrangement joins TRBV27 to TRBJ2-5; possibly TRBD1 for D (5 bases). The clonotype comes from a human donor with COVID-19. Sample: cultured CD4+ T cells from blood, taken after SARS-CoV-2 vaccination. The DNA for the CDR3 is TGTGCCAGCAGTTTATGGGGCCAAAGGGAGACCCAGTACTTC. Translated, it gives CASSLWGQRETQYF.